The 11 T cell receptor beta chains below were found in one sample sequenced in a study of shared clonotypes between healthy human individuals. The data were produced by immunoSEQ multiplex PCR, yet TCRdb's version contains in-frame clones alone and is incomplete. The table lists 2,500,000 or so clones, approximately 93% of them singletons. The sequencing sample was made of naive CD4+ T cells from PBMCs. The sample's subset: CD45RA+ positively selected. Every receptor here comes from a man between 18 and 35 years old in good health. Some clones in this sample may be carry-over from other donors' samples.

This chain links TRBV28 with TRBJ2-1; D unclear. The CDR3 sequence is 12 residues long. Trimming removed 6 bases at V and 10 bases at J, with 13 bases between. CDR1 and CDR2 from the germline V gene are MDHEN and SYDVKM. CDR3 amino acids: CASSPISFEQFF. In DNA form, the CDR3 reads TGTGCCAGCAGCCCTATCTCCTTCGAGCAGTTCTTC. The variable domain in full, with the rest retrieved from reference TRBV28 and TRBJ2-1, is DVKVTQSSRYLVKRTGEKVFLECVQDMDHENMFWYRQDPGLGLRLIYFSYDVKMKEKGDIPEGYSVSREKKERFSLILESASTNQTSMYLCASSPISFEQFFGPGTRLTVL.

The V gene is TRBV28, the J gene TRBJ1-1, with D maybe TRBD1 (5 bases). Germline V gene lookup returns CDR1 MDHEN and CDR2 SYDVKM. This CDR3 comprises 12 residues. Trimming took off 6 bases at V and 10 bases at J, with 15 bases between the two ends. The CDR3 DNA is TGTGCCAGCAGGCTGGTCGACAGCGCAGCTTTCTTT. This gives the protein CASRLVDSAAFF.

CDR3 region: CASSESGSRYEQYF. Written as DNA, the CDR3 is TGTGCCAGCAGTGAAAGCGGGAGTAGATACGAGCAGTACTTC. The rearrangement links TRBV25-1 to TRBJ2-7, with 8 nucleotides matching TRBD2. CDR3 length: 14 residues. Germline CDR1 MGHDK, CDR2 SYGVNS. Trimming at V came to 2 bases and at J to 4 bases, leaving 4 bases not matched to a gene.

V and J are TRBV9 and TRBJ2-1; no clear D. CDR3 length: 15 amino acids. CDR1 is SGDLS and CDR2 is YYNGEE in the germline V gene. Trimming took 0 bases from V and 0 from J, leaving 7 bases between them. The CDR3 DNA reads as TGTGCCAGCAGCGTAGTAATAAGCTCCTACAATGAGCAGTTCTTC. Its protein is CASSVVISSYNEQFF.

The V and J genes are TRBV5-1 and TRBJ1-4; D is perhaps TRBD1 (5 bases). V lost 2 bases, J lost 7 bases, and 9 bases lay in between. The CDR3 totals 13 residues. Per the germline V gene, CDR1 is SGHRS and CDR2 is YFSETQ. The DNA for the CDR3 is TGCGCCAGCAGCTTAGGGACGGGTGAAAAACTGTTTTTT. Amino acids: CASSLGTGEKLFF.

Points on this clone: Different DNA sequences within this sample yield the same CDR3. The chain combines TRBV5-1 with TRBJ2-3; D is undetermined. The V and J ends lost 1 base and 4 bases respectively, with 7 bases between them. Germline CDR1 is SGHRS and CDR2 is YFSETQ. The CDR3 is 13 amino acids. The CDR3 spells CASSLPPPDTQYF. The CDR3 nucleotides read TGCGCCAGCAGCTTGCCTCCACCAGATACGCAGTATTTT.

In this sample, this clone turned up once. The rearrangement links TRBV2 to TRBJ1-2; D gene uncertain. Germline V CDR1 and CDR2: SNHLY, FYNNEI. V dropped 7 bases and J dropped 2 bases, with 14 bases sitting between them. This CDR3 has 14 residues. The CDR3 protein is CASTFGLLNYGYTF. CDR3 DNA: TGTGCCAGCACGTTCGGACTACTCAACTATGGCTACACCTTC.

V and J are TRBV6-4 and TRBJ2-1, with a possible D match to TRBD2 (5 bases). V was clipped by 9 bases and J by 10 bases, with 13 bases between them. The germline gives CDR1 MRHNA, CDR2 SNTAGT. The CDR3 covers 11 residues. This chain's CDR3 is CARLRGFEQFF. The CDR3 nucleotides are TGTGCCAGACTGCGAGGGTTCGAGCAGTTCTTC.

This clone was seen a few times. V and J are TRBV30 and TRBJ1-1; unclear D gene. This CDR3 comprises 12 residues. Germline V gives CDR1 GTSNPN, CDR2 SVGIG (reference sequence). Deletions cut 0 bases from V and 1 base from J, with 3 bases between. CDR3 in DNA: TGTGCCTGGAGTGTATGGAACACTGAAGCTTTCTTT. Residues: CAWSVWNTEAFF. The entire variable domain, with the rest obtained from reference TRBV30 and TRBJ1-1, is as follows: SQTIHQWPATLVQPVGSPLSLECTVEGTSNPNLYWYRQAAGRGLQLLFYSVGIGQISSEVPQNLSASRPQDRQFILSSKKLLLSDSGFYLCAWSVWNTEAFFGQGTRLTVV.

J is TRBJ1-2 and V is TRBV28; 9 positions agree with TRBD1. J lost 7 bases, V lost 6 bases, and 9 bases had no gene match. The CDR3 length is 14 residues. Germline V gene data show CDR1 as MDHEN and CDR2 as SYDVKM. The CDR3 reads CASSLTGGNGGYTF. CDR3 DNA: TGTGCCAGCAGCCTTACAGGGGGCAATGGTGGCTACACCTTC.

Comments on this clone: Other nucleotide sequences in the sample specify the same CDR3. V gene TRBV6-6 combines with J gene TRBJ2-7; D unresolved. The germline V and J ends were trimmed by 2 bases and 4 bases, with 3 bases remaining between them. The germline V gene has CDR1 MNHNY and CDR2 SVGAGI (reference sequence). The CDR3 has 11 amino acids. CDR3 amino acids: CASSYDYEQYF. The CDR3, as DNA: TGTGCCAGCAGTTACGATTACGAGCAGTACTTC.